These 7 T cell receptor beta chains were sequenced from one sample in a study of T cell responses to AZD1222 COVID-19 vaccine. Produced via immunoSEQ multiplex PCR; TCRdb's table is partial and in-frame only. Of 150,000 to 200,000 clones listed, 92% were seen once; the top ten hold 0.9% to 1.2%. The material sequenced was peripheral blood, taken 28 days after the second AZD1222 dose. All receptors come from an adult who received the AZD1222 COVID-19 vaccine.

This chain links TRBV19 with TRBJ1-1, with a possible D match to TRBD1 (6 bases). The CDR3 covers 17 residues. Deletions cut 6 bases from V and 11 bases from J, with 31 bases between. Germline V lookup: CDR1 LNHDA, CDR2 SQIVND (reference sequence). CDR3 nucleotides: TGTGCCAGTAGCACAGGGTCCGTGGGGGGGTGGTCCCCCCTGGCTTTCTTT. The encoded protein is CASSTGSVGGWSPLAFF.

The CDR3 region is CASSPQGAYYGYTF. The DNA for the CDR3 is TGTGCCAGCAGTCCACAGGGGGCGTACTATGGCTACACCTTC. V gene TRBV27 combines with J gene TRBJ1-2, with 9 bases lining up with TRBD1. In germline, CDR1 is MNHEY, CDR2 SMNVEV (reference sequence). The CDR3 spans 14 residues. V dropped 5 bases and J dropped 3; count of bases not matched to a gene: 4.

This clone was picked up a small number of times. J is TRBJ1-1 and V is TRBV5-1; 8 nucleotides match TRBD1. Per germline, CDR1 SGHRS and CDR2 YFSETQ. Losses at the gene ends were 2 bases for V and 5 bases for J; bases not matched to a gene: 5. This CDR3 has 14 amino acids. Here the CDR3 DNA reads TGCGCCAGCAGCTTTGGACAGGGAGGGACTGAAGCTTTCTTT. This encodes CASSFGQGGTEAFF. Full variable domain (remainder filled in from reference TRBV5-1 and TRBJ1-1): KAGVTQTPRYLIKTRGQQVTLSCSPISGHRSVSWYQQTPGQGLQFLFEYFSETQRNKGNFPGRFSGRQFSNSRSEMNVSTLELGDSALYLCASSFGQGGTEAFFGQGTRLTVV.

The V gene is TRBV27, the J gene TRBJ2-7; 10 bases are a match to TRBD1. Unmatched junction bases numbered 4, after V lost 6 bases and J lost 5 bases. CDR1 is MNHEY, CDR2 SMNVEV, per germline (reference sequence). The CDR3 covers 13 residues. In nucleotides, the CDR3 is TGTGCCAGCAGCCGACAGGGGGCTAACGAGCAGTACTTC. It encodes CASSRQGANEQYF.

The chain combines TRBV11-2 with TRBJ1-6; D remains ambiguous. CDR3 size: 17 residues. V was trimmed by 1 base and J by 5 bases, leaving 15 bases between them. Per germline, CDR1 SGHAT and CDR2 FQNNGV. The CDR3 loop is CASSLGTTRWDNSPLHF. Written as DNA, the CDR3 is TGTGCCAGCAGCTTAGGGACCACAAGGTGGGATAATTCACCCCTCCACTTT.

V and J are TRBV2 and TRBJ2-1; no reliable D call. Trimming pared 4 bases from V and 9 bases from J, leaving 7 bases between. Germline loops: CDR1 SNHLY, CDR2 FYNNEI. The CDR3 is 11 residues long. CDR3 loop: CASSGGFEQFF. The CDR3 DNA follows: TGTGCCAGCAGTGGAGGCTTTGAGCAGTTCTTC. Together with reference TRBV2 and TRBJ2-1, the CDR3 gives the full variable domain: EPEVTQTPSHQVTQMGQEVILRCVPISNHLYFYWYRQILGQKVEFLVSFYNNEISEKSEIFDDQFSVERPDGSNFTLKIRSTKLEDSAMYFCASSGGFEQFFGPGTRLTVL.

This chain connects TRBV5-1 to TRBJ2-5, with D tentatively TRBD1 (5 bases). CDR1 is SGHRS, CDR2 YFSETQ, per germline. V lost 1 base and J 6 bases, leaving 13 bases between the germline ends. CDR3 length: 14 amino acids. The CDR3 is CASSLQGAEQTQYF. The CDR3, as DNA: TGCGCCAGCAGCTTGCAAGGGGCCGAACAGACCCAGTACTTC.